The 20 T cell receptor beta chains below all came from one sample that was sequenced in a study of T cells after yellow fever vaccination. MiXCR, applied by TCRdb to the 5' RACE reads, yields one record per CDR3 protein. The top ten hold 15% of the sample, which has about 360,000 distinct CDR3 sequences, 6% to 8% seen once. The sequencing used PBMCs, collected 5 days after the yellow fever booster vaccination. These receptors all come from a man aged 25-45 years who received the YFV17D yellow fever vaccine.

The chain joins TRBV12-3 or TRBV12-4 to TRBJ2-6; 7 nucleotides line up with TRBD1. The CDR3 extends over 19 amino acids. The ends lost 3 bases at V and 0 bases at J; junction bases unmatched: 11. CDR3 nucleotide sequence: TGTGCCAGCAGTTTCGTGTTGTCCGGGACAGACTCTGGGGCCAACGTCCTGACTTTC. As protein: CASSFVLSGTDSGANVLTF.

This clonotype was seen ten or more times. The rearrangement joins TRBV6-1 to TRBJ2-3; a weak D match, TRBD2 (6 bases). Germline assignment: CDR1 MNHNS and CDR2 SASEGT. There are 13 residues in the CDR3. V lost 8 bases to trimming and J lost 0 bases, with 9 bases between them. This CDR3 is CASRDSSTDTQYF. Here the CDR3 DNA reads TGTGCCAGCCGGGACTCCAGCACAGATACGCAGTATTTT.

This clonotype has only a few counts. The chain uses TRBV5-4 and TRBJ1-2; the D is unclear. This CDR3 has 13 residues. The germline V gene has CDR1 SGHNT and CDR2 YYREEE (reference sequence). Trimming pared 4 bases from V and 7 bases from J, leaving 14 bases between. The CDR3 loop is CASSRAAESGYTF. The DNA of the CDR3 is TGTGCCAGCAGCCGGGCGGCAGAGAGTGGCTACACCTTC.

This clonotype was counted only a few times. This sequence joins TRBV6-5 and TRBJ2-7, with D possibly being TRBD2 (6 bases). V was trimmed by 3 bases and J by 2 bases, leaving 14 bases between them. The CDR3 loop spans 15 amino acids. Germline values: CDR1 MNHEY, CDR2 SVGAGI. DNA for the CDR3: TGTGCCAGCAGTTATGGGGGAGGCAGTACCTACGAGCAGTACTTC. This encodes CASSYGGGSTYEQYF.

The chain carries TRBV4-3 and TRBJ2-7, with 13 bases identical to TRBD2. Trimming cost V 5 bases and J 4 bases; bases outside gene matches: 11. The CDR3 is 17 amino acids. The germline V gene has CDR1 LGHNA and CDR2 YSLEER. In DNA, the CDR3 is TGCGCCAGCAGCGAAGCCACAACGGGACTAGCGGGATACGAGCAGTACTTC. Its protein product is CASSEATTGLAGYEQYF.

This chain links TRBV20-1 with TRBJ1-1; weak D call: TRBD1 (5 bases). This CDR3 has 13 amino acids. Per the germline V gene, CDR1 is DFQATT and CDR2 is SNEGSKA (reference sequence). V gave up 1 base and J gave up 6 bases, with 12 bases separating them. The CDR3 spells CSARVGGLAEAFF. DNA of the CDR3: TGCAGTGCTAGAGTGGGGGGATTAGCTGAAGCTTTCTTT.

This clonotype was observed at least ten times. The V call is TRBV2, the J call TRBJ2-2, with 14 bases matching TRBD2. The CDR3 extends over 14 amino acids. In germline, CDR1 is SNHLY, CDR2 FYNNEI. V lost 6 bases and J lost 6; bases outside the gene matches: 0. CDR3 residues: CASRTSGRAGELFF. As DNA, the CDR3 is TGTGCCAGCAGGACTAGCGGGAGGGCCGGGGAGCTGTTTTTT.

This clonotype was seen ten or more times. The chain carries TRBV6-1 and TRBJ2-5, with D perhaps being TRBD1 or TRBD2 (5 bases each). The CDR3 length is 14 residues. CDR1 and CDR2 (germline): MNHNS, SASEGT. V was clipped by 6 bases and J by 5 bases, with 16 bases between them. CDR3 sequence reads: CASRVAGSSETQYF. The CDR3 nucleotides read TGTGCCAGCAGGGTAGCAGGGAGTAGTGAGACCCAGTACTTC.

Notes on this clonotype: A much larger clone sits a single nucleotide away, making a read error possible. The CDR3 carries no conserved terminal phenylalanine or tryptophan, so it likely arises from a read error. The genes are TRBV5-6 and TRBJ2-7; no clear D. Between the trimmed V and J ends, which lost 4 bases and 0 bases, there was a span of 11 bases. The CDR3 spans 14 residues. Germline V CDR1 and CDR2: SGHDT, YYEEEE. In DNA form, the CDR3 reads TGTGCCAGCAGCCCCGTGGGTTTCTCCTACGAGCAGTACTTA. Its protein product is CASSPVGFSYEQYL.

This clonotype has a count of ten or more. The chain links TRBV12-3 or TRBV12-4 to TRBJ2-3, with a possible D match to TRBD1 (5 bases). V gave up 3 bases and J gave up 2 bases, with 12 bases separating them. This CDR3 comprises 15 residues. CDR3 nucleotides: TGTGCCAGCAGTTTTGGGGCGGCTCCCACAGATACGCAGTATTTT. It translates to CASSFGAAPTDTQYF.

This clonotype was seen repeatedly, ten times or more. The chain links TRBV29-1 to TRBJ2-1; TRBD2 agrees at 8 bases. This CDR3 has 17 amino acids. Trimming took 0 bases from V and 2 from J; bases not matched to a gene: 9. Germline V gene sequence: CDR1 SQVTM, CDR2 ANQGSEA. CDR3 residues: CSVEDPQAGVTYNEQFF. As DNA, the CDR3 is TGCAGCGTTGAAGATCCCCAAGCGGGAGTCACCTACAATGAGCAGTTCTTC.

This clonotype has ten or more counts. The chain links TRBV5-1 to TRBJ1-3; no clear D. V was shortened by 0 bases and J by 4 bases, with 8 bases between the two germline ends. There are 14 residues in the CDR3. Germline V CDR1 and CDR2: SGHRS, YFSETQ. The CDR3 sequence: CASSLEAAGNTIYF. CDR3 coding DNA: TGCGCCAGCAGCTTGGAGGCAGCAGGAAACACCATATATTTT.

This sequence joins TRBV7-6 and TRBJ2-3; weak D call: TRBD1 (6 bases). The CDR3 has 15 residues. Trimming removed 1 base from V and 6 bases from J, with 14 bases in between. Per germline, CDR1 SGHVS and CDR2 FNYEAQ. This CDR3 reads CASSLVFGQRDTQYF. CDR3 in DNA: TGTGCCAGCAGCTTAGTTTTTGGACAGAGGGATACGCAGTATTTT.

This clonotype was recorded a few times. The genes are TRBV30 and TRBJ2-5, with no clear D. CDR1 and CDR2 from the germline V gene are GTSNPN and SVGIG (reference sequence). CDR3 size: 13 residues. Trimming removed 0 bases from V and 5 bases from J, with 10 bases in between. This CDR3 is CAWSVHIGETQYF. CDR3 DNA: TGTGCCTGGAGTGTACACATAGGGGAGACCCAGTACTTC.

This clonotype has a count of ten or more. The chain has TRBV5-1 and TRBJ2-7, with 8 bases matching TRBD2. The CDR3 sequence is 14 residues long. V dropped 4 bases and J dropped 6; count of bases not matched to a gene: 9. Germline V gene sequence: CDR1 SGHRS, CDR2 YFSETQ. This CDR3 reads CASSASAGGLEQYF. DNA of the CDR3: TGCGCCAGCAGCGCCTCGGCGGGAGGTCTCGAGCAGTACTTC.

This clonotype was found a few times. The chain recombines TRBV24-1 with TRBJ2-2; no definite D call. This CDR3 has 15 residues. Trimming shortened V by 3 bases and J by 5 bases, and 12 bases separated the two germline ends. Germline V gives CDR1 KGHDR, CDR2 SFDVKD. Here the CDR3 reads CATSDPRQATGELFF. The CDR3 DNA follows: TGTGCCACCAGTGATCCTCGACAAGCTACCGGGGAGCTGTTTTTT.

This clonotype was picked up many times. The rearrangement links TRBV7-2 to TRBJ2-1, with D uncertain. V dropped 5 bases and J dropped 4 bases, with 18 bases sitting between them. The germline V gene encodes CDR1 SGHTA and CDR2 FQGNSA. This CDR3 contains 16 residues. The CDR3 DNA reads as TGTGCCAGCAGCCGCCGGACGCAATCAGATTACAATGAGCAGTTCTTC. The encoded protein is CASSRRTQSDYNEQFF.

In its sample, this clonotype was seen many times. This chain links TRBV27 with TRBJ2-1; 10 nucleotides match TRBD2. V shed 5 bases, J shed 14 bases, and the junction held 9 bases outside the gene matches. Germline V lookup: CDR1 MNHEY, CDR2 SMNVEV (reference sequence). The CDR3 runs to 13 residues. CDR3 protein: CASSPGRLAGKFF. CDR3 coding DNA: TGTGCCAGCAGTCCCGGCAGACTAGCGGGCAAGTTCTTC.

This clonotype was recorded a few times. The chain links TRBV10-1 to TRBJ2-3; D not resolved. Per the germline V gene, CDR1 is WNHNN and CDR2 is SYGVQD (reference sequence). The length of the CDR3 is 13 residues. Trimming removed 6 bases at V and 0 bases at J, with 7 bases between. CDR3 nucleotides: TGCGCCAGCAGCGACGGCAGCACAGATACGCAGTATTTT. Translating it yields CASSDGSTDTQYF.

The chain is built from TRBV3-1 and TRBJ1-2; D is undetermined. In germline, CDR1 is LGHDT, CDR2 YNNKEL (reference sequence). The CDR3 has 14 amino acids. Deletions cut 5 bases from V and 7 bases from J, with 17 bases between. This CDR3 reads CASSSLSPTAGYTF. The CDR3 bases are TGTGCCAGCAGCTCCCTCTCCCCGACGGCTGGCTACACCTTC.